This T cell receptor (beta chain) was identified during a study of T cells in Graves' hyperthyroidism and ophthalmopathy. Background on the study: Specimen type is peripheral blood, collected at initial diagnosis prior to any treatment.

This clonotype occurred a few times. From RNA transcripts, TCR beta CDR3 regions were amplified. A set of HTBI primers served as the primers for a first-round RT-PCR of the TCR CDR3. One entry per CDR3 protein, called by TCRdb with MiXCR from the multiplex PCR reads. The top ten hold about a third of the sample, which has under 250,000 distinct CDR3 sequences, approximately 25% seen once. Ophthalmopathy cases met thresholds of Clinical Activity Score at least 3, NOSPECS grade at least 4 and duration under 3 months. The source is a middle-aged woman with Graves' ophthalmopathy. The specimen sequenced was blood.

CDR3 bases: TGTGCCAGCAGCCAAGAGCTGACTAGCGGGAGAATGCCCCCCTACGAGCAGTACTTC. Amino acids: CASSQELTSGRMPPYEQYF. V is TRBV4-2 and J is TRBJ2-7; TRBD2 agrees at 12 bases. The V gene's germline CDR1 is LGHNA and CDR2 YNFKEQ. CDR3 length: 19 amino acids. V shed 0 bases, J shed 2 bases, and the junction held 11 bases outside the gene matches.